The 16 T cell receptor beta chains below were found in one sample sequenced in a study of cytomegalovirus exposure and HLA in healthy donors. Amplification used 60 Vbeta primers and 13 Jbeta primers. Clones were sequenced by immunoSEQ multiplex PCR, and TCRdb holds only the in-frame ones, with some missing. The sample has around 93,000 clones, 82% seen once. The sample consisted of PBMCs. The source is a man aged 50 or older in good health and CMV-seronegative.

V is TRBV7-9 and J is TRBJ1-5; 8 nucleotides agree with TRBD1. The CDR3 contains 15 residues. Trimming took 5 bases from V and 3 from J; bases not matched to a gene: 6. CDR1 SEHNR and CDR2 FQNEAQ come from the germline V gene (reference sequence). CDR3 protein: CASSPGQAPNQPQHF. In DNA, the CDR3 is TGTGCCAGCAGCCCGGGACAGGCCCCCAATCAGCCCCAGCATTTT.

The chain combines TRBV21-1 with TRBJ2-3; no check of the table's D call, TRBD2, against the DNA was made. TRBV21-1 is designated a pseudogene. The CDR3 covers 16 residues. The CDR3 sequence is CASSARTSGSTDTQYF. CDR3 bases: TGTGCCAGCAGCGCCCGGACTAGCGGAAGCACAGATACGCAGTATTTT.

The V and J genes are TRBV21-1 and TRBJ1-5. TRBV21-1 is shown as a pseudogene. This CDR3 spans 11 amino acids. The chain's CDR3 is CASSKVGPQHF. DNA for the CDR3: TGTGCCAGCAGCAAGGTCGGGCCCCAGCATTTT.

The V gene is TRBV20-1, the J gene TRBJ1-1; the D is unclear. CDR1 and CDR2 (germline): DFQATT, SNEGSKA (reference sequence). The length of the CDR3 is 11 residues. The V end lost 2 bases, the J end lost 6 bases, and 7 bases lay between the germline ends. This CDR3 reads CSARPQAEAFF. CDR3 DNA sequence: TGCAGTGCTAGACCCCAGGCTGAAGCTTTCTTT.

This clone was observed a handful of times. This chain links TRBV6-5 with TRBJ1-5; D may be TRBD1 (5 bases). Trimming took 0 bases from V and 7 from J, leaving 13 bases between them. CDR3 length: 15 residues. Germline CDR1 reads MNHEY; CDR2 reads SVGAGI. This CDR3 is CASSYSSTSGQPQHF. The CDR3 nucleotides read TGTGCCAGCAGTTACTCGAGCACATCAGGGCAGCCCCAGCATTTT.

The genes are TRBV27 and TRBJ2-6, with D uncertain. V lost 2 bases to trimming and J lost 2 bases, with 7 bases between them. Germline V gene lookup returns CDR1 MNHEY and CDR2 SMNVEV (reference sequence). The CDR3 runs to 15 residues. The CDR3, as DNA: TGTGCCAGCAGTTTAGAGGTTGCTGGGGCCAACGTCCTGACTTTC. This translates into CASSLEVAGANVLTF.

The chain couples TRBV19 to TRBJ1-1; unclear D gene. Germline V gene data show CDR1 as LNHDA and CDR2 as SQIVND (reference sequence). V lost 6 bases to trimming and J lost 2 bases, with 10 bases between them. The CDR3 has 13 amino acids. The CDR3 region has the DNA TGTGCCAGTAGCTTCGGTCCTAACACTGAAGCTTTCTTT. Amino acid sequence: CASSFGPNTEAFF.

V gene TRBV18 combines with J gene TRBJ2-7; 8 bases agree with TRBD2. Looked up from germline, CDR1 is KGHSH and CDR2 is LQKENI. The CDR3 is 16 amino acids. The trim removed 6 bases at V and 5 bases at J, leaving 15 bases unmatched. For the CDR3, the DNA is TGTGCCAGCTCGCGCAATGCGGGACTAGGAGGCCACGAGCAGTACTTC. It yields the protein CASSRNAGLGGHEQYF.

The CDR3 reads CSVVPSTYQETQYF. Written as DNA, the CDR3 is TGCAGCGTTGTCCCCAGTACGTACCAAGAGACCCAGTACTTC. The rearrangement links TRBV29-1 to TRBJ2-5; D is unclear. This CDR3 region has 14 residues. The V end lost 4 bases, the J end lost 0 bases, and 12 bases lay between the germline ends. Germline assignment: CDR1 SQVTM and CDR2 ANQGSEA.

The chain couples TRBV29-1 to TRBJ2-7, with D possibly TRBD2 on 6 matching bases. The CDR3 totals 11 residues. Deletions cut 6 bases from V and 4 bases from J, with 10 bases between. CDR1 is SQVTM, CDR2 ANQGSEA, per germline. CDR3 in amino acids: CSVGRGYEQYF. The CDR3 bases are TGCAGCGTCGGTCGGGGGTACGAGCAGTACTTC.

The chain is built from TRBV2 and TRBJ2-1, with D perhaps TRBD1 (6 bases). CDR1 is SNHLY and CDR2 is FYNNEI in the germline V gene. The CDR3 covers 17 residues. V gave up 2 bases and J gave up 7 bases, with 21 bases separating them. The CDR3 region is CASSESDRYFLRNEQFF. CDR3 nucleotide sequence: TGTGCCAGCAGTGAATCCGACAGGTATTTCCTCAGGAATGAGCAGTTCTTC. Full variable domain (rest looked up from reference TRBV2 and TRBJ2-1): EPEVTQTPSHQVTQMGQEVILRCVPISNHLYFYWYRQILGQKVEFLVSFYNNEISEKSEIFDDQFSVERPDGSNFTLKIRSTKLEDSAMYFCASSESDRYFLRNEQFFGPGTRLTVL.

This chain connects TRBV15 to TRBJ2-7, with a tentative D call TRBD2 (6 bases). CDR3 length: 16 residues. Germline loops: CDR1 LNHNV, CDR2 YYDKDF (reference sequence). The ends were cut back, 0 bases at V and 3 bases at J, with 15 bases in the middle. CDR3 sequence reads: CATSRDLQRASYEQYF. CDR3 sequence (DNA): TGTGCCACCAGCAGAGATCTACAGCGGGCGAGCTACGAGCAGTACTTC.

The chain combines TRBV5-1 with TRBJ2-1, with 10 bases identical to TRBD2. Unmatched junction bases numbered 10, after V lost 0 bases and J lost 7 bases. Per the germline V gene, CDR1 is SGHRS and CDR2 is YFSETQ. The CDR3 sequence is 17 residues long. The CDR3: CASSLDPSGSGDNEQFF. CDR3 sequence (DNA): TGCGCCAGCAGCTTGGATCCTAGCGGGAGTGGGGATAATGAGCAGTTCTTC.

Only one count was recorded for this clone. The chain recombines TRBV5-1 with TRBJ2-3; tentative D call: TRBD2 (5 bases). The CDR3 has 15 amino acids. Germline CDR1 and CDR2: SGHRS and YFSETQ. The ends were cut back, 0 bases at V and 4 bases at J, with 12 bases in the middle. The CDR3 is CASSLAGPGADTQYF. The CDR3 DNA follows: TGCGCCAGCAGCTTGGCCGGACCCGGGGCAGATACGCAGTATTTT.

This clone appeared a single time. V usage is TRBV9 and J usage is TRBJ1-2, with 9 bases lining up with TRBD1. This CDR3 contains 16 residues. J lost 4 bases, V lost 4 bases, and 11 bases had no gene match. Germline values: CDR1 SGDLS, CDR2 YYNGEE. CDR3 sequence: CASSRSDRGFGYGYTF. The CDR3 coding sequence is TGTGCCAGCAGCAGGTCGGACAGGGGCTTCGGCTATGGCTACACCTTC.

CDR3 protein: CASSFPQGPANYGYTF. As DNA, the CDR3 is TGTGCCAGCAGCTTTCCTCAGGGGCCAGCTAACTATGGCTACACCTTC. The J gene is TRBJ1-2, the V gene TRBV11-2, with a possible D match to TRBD1 (6 bases). The V end was cut by 3 bases, the J end by 0 bases, with 14 bases between. The CDR3 extends over 16 amino acids. Per germline, CDR1 SGHAT and CDR2 FQNNGV.